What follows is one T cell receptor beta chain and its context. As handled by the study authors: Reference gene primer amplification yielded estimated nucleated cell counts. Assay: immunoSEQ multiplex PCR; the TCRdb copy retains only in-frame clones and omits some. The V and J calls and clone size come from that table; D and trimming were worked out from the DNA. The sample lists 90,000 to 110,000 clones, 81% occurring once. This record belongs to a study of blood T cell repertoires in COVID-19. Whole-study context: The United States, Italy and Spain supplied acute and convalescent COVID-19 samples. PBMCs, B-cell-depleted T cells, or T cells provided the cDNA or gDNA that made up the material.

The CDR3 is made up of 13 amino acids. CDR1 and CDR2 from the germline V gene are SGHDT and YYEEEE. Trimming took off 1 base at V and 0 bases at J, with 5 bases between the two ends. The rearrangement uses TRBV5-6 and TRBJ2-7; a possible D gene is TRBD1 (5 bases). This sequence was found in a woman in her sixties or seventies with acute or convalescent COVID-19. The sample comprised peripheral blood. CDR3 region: CASSLQGSYEQYF. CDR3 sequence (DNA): TGTGCCAGCAGCTTGCAGGGCTCCTACGAGCAGTACTTC.